These 22 T cell receptor beta chains came from one sample sequenced in a study of beta chain features in type 1 diabetes. Study-level results: Moderately but significantly shorter TCRB CDR3s were found in Type 1 diabetes patients in all four CD4+ subsets.

Investigators reverse transcribed all isolated RNA, so they sequenced expressed TCRB transcripts. TCRdb keeps only in-frame clones here, not all; method: immunoSEQ multiplex PCR. Altogether fewer than 450,000 clones are present, about 13% being singletons, with the ten largest covering over 0.014%. These receptors have no known antigen. The sequencing sample was made of naive CD4+ T cells from blood. Every receptor here comes from a woman younger than 30 with type 1 diabetes.

This clone was seen more than once but under ten times. This rearrangement joins TRBV28 to TRBJ2-5; TRBD2 agrees at 12 bases. Germline V CDR1 and CDR2: MDHEN, SYDVKM. V shed 2 bases, J shed 5 bases, and the junction held 12 bases outside the gene matches. This CDR3 contains 18 residues. The CDR3 sequence is CASSLELAGGPGRETQYF. The CDR3 DNA follows: TGTGCCAGCAGTTTAGAACTAGCGGGAGGACCCGGGAGGGAGACCCAGTACTTC.

This clone has more than one count but fewer than ten. In DNA, the CDR3 is TGTGCCAGCAGTCAACAGGGGCAAGAGACCCAGTACTTC. Amino acid sequence: CASSQQGQETQYF. The V call is TRBV28, the J call TRBJ2-5, with 7 bases identical to TRBD1. Germline CDR1 MDHEN, CDR2 SYDVKM. V shed 5 bases, J shed 2 bases, and the junction held 2 bases outside the gene matches. The CDR3 spans 13 residues.

This clone was detected a few times. The chain recombines TRBV18 with TRBJ1-1; D gene unclear. The CDR3 contains 13 residues. V lost 6 bases and J 1 base, leaving 9 bases between the germline ends. Germline lookup yields CDR1 KGHSH and CDR2 LQKENI. CDR3 coding DNA: TGTGCCAGCTCGAGGGAGGGGAACACTGAAGCTTTCTTT. It is translated as CASSREGNTEAFF.

The chain combines TRBV19 with TRBJ2-7; 7 nucleotides line up with TRBD2. This CDR3 spans 15 amino acids. V shed 7 bases, J shed 0 bases, and the junction held 9 bases outside the gene matches. Germline V gives CDR1 LNHDA, CDR2 SQIVND (reference sequence). The CDR3 loop reads CASTTTAGASYEQYF. The CDR3, as DNA: TGTGCCAGTACCACGACTGCGGGAGCCTCCTACGAGCAGTACTTC.

The chain recombines TRBV18 with TRBJ2-2, with D uncertain. CDR3 size: 15 residues. Germline loops: CDR1 KGHSH, CDR2 LQKENI. The V and J ends lost 4 bases and 0 bases respectively, with 9 bases between them. The CDR3: CASSQQRANTGELFF. In nucleotides, the CDR3 is TGTGCCAGCTCACAACAGAGAGCGAACACCGGGGAGCTGTTTTTT.

The CDR3 sequence: CASSPWTGAGETQYF. The DNA for the CDR3 is TGTGCCAGCAGCCCGTGGACAGGGGCGGGGGAGACCCAGTACTTC. The gene calls are TRBV7-2 and TRBJ2-5; 9 positions match TRBD1. V shed 5 bases and J 5 bases; nucleotides not matched to a gene: 9. Germline-derived CDR1 and CDR2 are SGHTA and FQGNSA. CDR3 length: 15 residues.

The gene calls are TRBV2 and TRBJ1-5, with TRBD1 identical over 7 bases. With 4 bases clipped from V and 1 base from J, the junction kept 4 bases outside the gene matches. This CDR3 has 15 amino acids. Per the germline V gene, CDR1 is SNHLY and CDR2 is FYNNEI. CDR3 DNA sequence: TGTGCCAGCAGTGGACAGGGCAGGAGCAATCAGCCCCAGCATTTT. This gives the protein CASSGQGRSNQPQHF.

This clone occurred a few times. V is TRBV21-1 and J is TRBJ2-7; TRBD1 is the table's D call and was not checked against the DNA. TRBV21-1 is annotated as a pseudogene. This CDR3 has 14 amino acids. The CDR3 DNA follows: TGTGCCAGCAGCAAAGAGGGACAGGGTTACGAGCAGTACTTC. Translation gives CASSKEGQGYEQYF.

A few counts support this clone. The V gene is TRBV9, the J gene TRBJ2-1, with TRBD2 as a possible D gene (7 bases). The CDR3 spans 15 residues. Deletions cut 4 bases from V and 9 bases from J, with 20 bases between. Germline CDR1 reads SGDLS; CDR2 reads YYNGEE. The chain's CDR3 is CASSTAGAAIGEQFF. The DNA of the CDR3 is TGTGCCAGCAGCACCGCGGGGGCGGCAATCGGTGAGCAGTTCTTC.

V and J are TRBV5-1 and TRBJ2-5, with D hard to call. Trimming pared 4 bases from V and 4 bases from J, leaving 20 bases between. This CDR3 region has 16 residues. CDR1 SGHRS and CDR2 YFSETQ come from the germline V gene. This CDR3 is CASSALVQAMRETQYF. CDR3 nucleotide sequence: TGCGCCAGCAGCGCCCTGGTCCAGGCGATGAGAGAGACCCAGTACTTC.

V gene TRBV9 combines with J gene TRBJ2-5; D possibly corresponds to TRBD2 (6 bases). The CDR3 has 15 amino acids. V was cut by 0 bases and J by 2 bases, with 11 bases left in between. CDR1 and CDR2 from the germline V gene are SGDLS and YYNGEE. CDR3 coding DNA: TGTGCCAGCAGCGTAGCCGGGACTCGACAAGAGACCCAGTACTTC. This translates into CASSVAGTRQETQYF.

The chain links TRBV15 to TRBJ1-2; D unclear. Germline CDR1 LNHNV, CDR2 YYDKDF (reference sequence). Trimming stripped 3 bases from V and 0 bases from J, with 17 bases between. CDR3 length: 17 residues. This chain's CDR3 is CATSSHSSADANYGYTF. The CDR3 DNA follows: TGTGCCACCAGCAGCCATAGCTCGGCAGATGCTAACTATGGCTACACCTTC.

The chain is built from TRBV9 and TRBJ1-2; the D is unclear. Germline V gene data show CDR1 as SGDLS and CDR2 as YYNGEE. The CDR3 covers 13 residues. Trimming stripped 0 bases from V and 2 bases from J, with 5 bases between. CDR3 sequence (DNA): TGTGCCAGCAGCGTAGACCAGAACTATGGCTACACCTTC. Translation: CASSVDQNYGYTF.

This chain uses TRBV29-1 with TRBJ2-1; D possibly corresponds to TRBD2 (6 bases). Germline CDR1 is SQVTM and CDR2 is ANQGSEA. The CDR3 sequence is 15 residues long. Trimming pared 7 bases from V and 8 bases from J, leaving 24 bases between. The CDR3 protein is CSGRKTRWIEHEQFF. CDR3 DNA sequence: TGCAGCGGTCGTAAGACTAGATGGATCGAGCATGAGCAGTTCTTC.

This clone turned up a few times. This chain's CDR3 is CASSPKARVGRTYNEQFF. In nucleotides, the CDR3 is TGTGCCAGCAGTCCCAAAGCGCGGGTGGGTCGGACCTACAATGAGCAGTTCTTC. V and J are TRBV7-9 and TRBJ2-1, with D possibly TRBD2 on 5 matching bases. The V gene lost 6 bases and the J gene lost 2 bases, with 23 bases spanning the gap. The CDR3 contains 18 residues. In germline, CDR1 is SEHNR, CDR2 FQNEAQ (reference sequence).

The genes are TRBV20-1 and TRBJ1-1, with a tentative D call TRBD1 (5 bases). The germline V gene has CDR1 DFQATT and CDR2 SNEGSKA (reference sequence). The CDR3 is 11 amino acids. The CDR3 region is CGGGWNTEAFF. The CDR3, as DNA: TGCGGCGGGGGGTGGAACACTGAAGCTTTCTTT.

This clone was detected a few times. The chain joins TRBV18 to TRBJ2-7, with TRBD2 identical over 7 bases. The V segment lost 3 bases and the J segment 4 bases; nucleotides outside the gene matches: 9. Per germline, CDR1 KGHSH and CDR2 LQKENI. The CDR3 runs to 15 residues. The CDR3 sequence is CASSPRTSRRYEQYV. CDR3 sequence (DNA): TGTGCCAGCTCACCGCGGACTAGTAGGAGGTACGAGCAGTACGTC.

This clone was picked up a small number of times. The V and J genes are TRBV15 and TRBJ2-3; 11 bases fit TRBD2. The germline V gene encodes CDR1 LNHNV and CDR2 YYDKDF (reference sequence). CDR3 length equals 17 residues. After removal of 0 bases from V and 2 bases from J, the junction contained 4 bases not matched to a gene. CDR3 protein: CATSRDGTSGFTDTQYF. CDR3 DNA: TGTGCCACCAGCAGAGATGGGACTAGCGGTTTCACAGATACGCAGTATTTT.

This clone was detected only a few times. The chain employs TRBV15 and TRBJ1-2, with TRBD1 identical over 8 bases. The CDR3 contains 16 residues. Trimming cost V 5 bases and J 6 bases; bases outside gene matches: 14. Germline CDR1 and CDR2: LNHNV and YYDKDF (reference sequence). CDR3 residues: CATSGPTRDRQDGYTF. The CDR3 DNA reads TGTGCCACCAGCGGACCAACACGGGACAGGCAAGATGGCTACACCTTC. The full variable domain, with the rest looked up from reference TRBV15 and TRBJ1-2, is DAMVIQNPRYQVTQFGKPVTLSCSQTLNHNVMYWYQQKSSQAPKLLFHYYDKDFNNEADTPDNFQSRRPNTSFCFLDIRSPGLGDTAMYLCATSGPTRDRQDGYTFGSGTRLTVV.

This clone has more than one count but fewer than ten. The chain carries TRBV30 and TRBJ2-5; TRBD2 matches at 7 bases. The CDR3 has 13 residues. CDR1 is GTSNPN, CDR2 SVGIG, per germline (reference sequence). The V segment lost 4 bases and the J segment 3 bases; nucleotides outside the gene matches: 5. The DNA of the CDR3 is TGTGCCTGGACCCGGGGAGGGGAAGAGACCCAGTACTTC. Translating gives CAWTRGGEETQYF.

The table lists this clone with a few counts. The J gene is TRBJ2-5, the V gene TRBV9; 13 nucleotides align to TRBD2. The CDR3 is 17 amino acids. The V segment lost 0 bases and the J segment 7 bases; nucleotides outside the gene matches: 9. In germline, CDR1 is SGDLS, CDR2 YYNGEE. The CDR3 DNA follows: TGTGCCAGCAGCGTAGCCCACGGACTAGCGGGAGACGGGACCCAGTACTTC. Its protein product is CASSVAHGLAGDGTQYF.

The chain has TRBV7-9 and TRBJ2-5, with 13 bases lining up with TRBD2. CDR1 and CDR2 from the germline V gene are SEHNR and FQNEAQ (reference sequence). V dropped 4 bases and J dropped 6; count of bases not matched to a gene: 2. CDR3 length: 14 amino acids. DNA for the CDR3: TGTGCCAGCAGCTCGGGACTAGCGGGAAAGACCCAGTACTTC. Translation gives CASSSGLAGKTQYF.